The next 21 T cell receptor beta chains were all read from a single sample in a study of blood T cell repertoires in COVID-19. Generated by immunoSEQ multiplex PCR, the TCRdb table keeps only in-frame clones and is missing some. The top ten clones hold under 10% of a sample with around 210,000 clones, less than 85% of them seen once. The sample was peripheral blood. All receptors come from an elderly woman with COVID-19, enrolled during active disease.

The gene calls are TRBV6-5 and TRBJ2-7, with 7 bases matching TRBD1. The germline gives CDR1 MNHEY, CDR2 SVGAGI. J was trimmed by 2 bases and V by 7 bases; bases with no gene match: 11. The CDR3 totals 15 residues. The CDR3 loop reads CASKQQGKGPYEQYF. The CDR3, as DNA: TGTGCCAGCAAACAACAGGGGAAAGGCCCCTACGAGCAGTACTTC.

This clone was seen more than once but under ten times. This rearrangement joins TRBV19 to TRBJ1-1, with 7 nucleotides matching TRBD1. This CDR3 contains 13 residues. Unmatched junction bases numbered 12, after V lost 7 bases and J lost 10 bases. Germline V lookup: CDR1 LNHDA, CDR2 SQIVND (reference sequence). This CDR3 reads CASTVAGGRVAFF. DNA for the CDR3: TGTGCCAGTACGGTCGCAGGGGGGAGAGTAGCTTTCTTT.

This clone has only one observation. The V call is TRBV9, the J call TRBJ1-4, with 7 bases identical to TRBD1. CDR3 length: 14 amino acids. Germline CDR1 SGDLS, CDR2 YYNGEE. V was pared by 4 bases and J by 6 bases, with 6 bases of the junction left unmatched. CDR3 in amino acids: CASSTQTGYEKLFF. The CDR3 DNA follows: TGTGCCAGCAGCACCCAGACAGGGTATGAAAAACTGTTTTTT.

V is TRBV7-3 and J is TRBJ2-1; no clear D gene. In germline, CDR1 is SGHTA, CDR2 FQGTGA. Trimming left V 5 bases short and J 4 bases short, with 24 bases between. This CDR3 has 18 amino acids. The CDR3: CASSHSVKSPFRYNEQFF. The CDR3 DNA reads as TGTGCCAGCAGCCACTCCGTTAAATCTCCCTTCCGATACAATGAGCAGTTCTTC.

Points on this clone: A read error may account for a junction end that differs from germline. The rearrangement uses TRBV11-2 and TRBJ2-2; 8 nucleotides align to TRBD1. Looked up from germline, CDR1 is SGHAT and CDR2 is FQNNGV. This CDR3 is built from 14 residues. The CDR3 coding sequence is TGTGCCAGCAGCCTAGACAGGGGCACCGGGGAGCTGTTTTTT. This translates into CASSLDRGTGELFF.

The chain carries TRBV3-1 (or the pseudogene TRBV3-2) and TRBJ2-1; 10 bases line up with TRBD2. The V gene's germline CDR1 is LGHDT and CDR2 YNNKEL (reference sequence). V lost 6 bases to trimming and J lost 0 bases; unmatched junction nucleotides: 2. The CDR3 totals 15 residues. CDR3 sequence (DNA): TGTGCCAGCAGGTCTAGCGGGAGCTCCTACAATGAGCAGTTCTTC. Residues: CASRSSGSSYNEQFF.

The gene calls are TRBV18 and TRBJ1-6; 8 bases map to TRBD1. Per germline, CDR1 KGHSH and CDR2 LQKENI. The CDR3 extends over 15 amino acids. Trimming at V came to 3 bases and at J to 5 bases, leaving 3 bases not matched to a gene. CDR3 nucleotides: TGTGCCAGCTCACCCAGACAGGGGAATAATTCACCCCTCCACTTT. It yields the protein CASSPRQGNNSPLHF.

The chain uses TRBV14 and TRBJ2-3, with a weak D call TRBD2 (5 bases). Germline V gene sequence: CDR1 SGHDN, CDR2 FVKESK. CDR3 length equals 17 residues. V lost 4 bases and J lost 0, with 17 bases in between. The CDR3 sequence is CASSPHRGGGSTDTQYF. CDR3 DNA sequence: TGTGCCAGCAGCCCTCACCGTGGTGGCGGGAGCACAGATACGCAGTATTTT.

The CDR3 DNA is TGTGCCAGTAGCCCTGACAGGGGGTATAACTATGGCTACACCTTC. Residues: CASSPDRGYNYGYTF. This chain uses TRBV19 with TRBJ1-2; TRBD1 matches 9 bases. Germline V gives CDR1 LNHDA, CDR2 SQIVND (reference sequence). The ends lost 6 bases at V and 1 base at J; junction bases unmatched: 6. The CDR3 sequence is 15 residues long.

This chain uses TRBV7-9 with TRBJ1-1, with D hard to call. There are 11 residues in the CDR3. V gave up 4 bases and J gave up 8 bases, with 8 bases separating them. In germline, CDR1 is SEHNR, CDR2 FQNEAQ (reference sequence). Here the CDR3 reads CASSSAVEAFF. In nucleotides, the CDR3 is TGTGCCAGCAGCTCGGCGGTCGAAGCTTTCTTT.

J is TRBJ2-7 and V is TRBV28, with 8 bases matching TRBD2. CDR1 and CDR2 from the germline V gene are MDHEN and SYDVKM. The CDR3 contains 15 residues. V shed 5 bases and J 0 bases; nucleotides not matched to a gene: 6. CDR3 in amino acids: CASSILAGISYEQYF. The CDR3 DNA follows: TGTGCCAGCAGTATCCTAGCGGGCATCTCCTACGAGCAGTACTTC.

J is TRBJ1-1 and V is TRBV2; D is unresolved. The germline V and J ends were trimmed by 8 bases and 4 bases, with 14 bases remaining between them. Germline loops: CDR1 SNHLY, CDR2 FYNNEI. The CDR3 runs to 13 residues. For the CDR3, the DNA is TGTGCCAGCGGGCTACAGAGTGTCACTGAAGCTTTCTTT. Translating it yields CASGLQSVTEAFF.

The chain couples TRBV15 to TRBJ2-5; the match to TRBD2 covers 7 bases. V lost 0 bases and J lost 5; bases outside the gene matches: 3. The CDR3 is 14 amino acids. CDR1 LNHNV and CDR2 YYDKDF come from the germline V gene (reference sequence). The CDR3 DNA follows: TGTGCCACCAGCAGAGACCCGGGAGGCGAGACCCAGTACTTC. It translates to CATSRDPGGETQYF.

In this sample, this clone turned up once. V is TRBV18 and J is TRBJ1-1; 7 bases agree with TRBD1. The CDR3 runs to 16 residues. J gave up 1 base and V 1 base, and 6 bases lay outside the gene matches. Per germline, CDR1 KGHSH and CDR2 LQKENI. The CDR3 DNA reads as TGTGCCAGCTCACCACGACAGGGAGGCGGGAACACTGAAGCTTTCTTT. It codes for CASSPRQGGGNTEAFF.

This clone was picked up one time. The genes are TRBV18 and TRBJ1-3; D remains unclear. Trimming stripped 3 bases from V and 2 bases from J, with 17 bases between. This CDR3 comprises 17 residues. Germline lookup yields CDR1 KGHSH and CDR2 LQKENI. CDR3 nucleotide sequence: TGTGCCAGCTCACCCGTCTCGGGATTTCGCACTGGAAACACCATATATTTT. Its translation: CASSPVSGFRTGNTIYF.

The J gene is TRBJ1-1, the V gene TRBV5-1, with 9 positions matching TRBD1. J gave up 6 bases and V 4 bases, and 7 bases lay outside the gene matches. CDR3 size: 14 residues. Looked up from germline, CDR1 is SGHRS and CDR2 is YFSETQ. The CDR3 loop is CASSEGQGISEAFF. The CDR3 coding sequence is TGCGCCAGCAGCGAGGGACAGGGAATTTCTGAAGCTTTCTTT.

The V and J genes are TRBV19 and TRBJ2-5, with TRBD2 matching 8 bases. V was clipped by 5 bases and J by 5 bases; unmatched bases: 4. This CDR3 is 13 amino acids long. From germline, CDR1 is LNHDA and CDR2 SQIVND (reference sequence). The CDR3 here is CASSSSGRETQYF. The CDR3 region has the DNA TGTGCCAGTAGTTCTAGCGGGCGGGAGACCCAGTACTTC.

This clone occurred a few times. This chain connects TRBV10-3 to TRBJ1-1; D is ambiguous. V was clipped by 7 bases and J by 6 bases, with 15 bases between them. The CDR3 is 13 residues long. Germline-derived CDR1 and CDR2 are ENHRY and SYGVKD. The CDR3 DNA follows: TGTGCCATCATGAAAAATGGCGAGGCTGAAGCTTTCTTT. Translating it yields CAIMKNGEAEAFF.

This clone was counted between two and nine times. CDR3 DNA: TGTGCCAGCAGTGAGTCCGGGACAGCGGAAAAACTGTTTTTT. This translates into CASSESGTAEKLFF. The chain combines TRBV6-1 with TRBJ1-4; 7 nucleotides agree with TRBD1. Per germline, CDR1 MNHNS and CDR2 SASEGT. This CDR3 is built from 14 residues. Losses at the gene ends were 3 bases for V and 8 bases for J; bases not matched to a gene: 6.

This chain joins TRBV28 and TRBJ1-1; 8 nucleotides align to TRBD1. CDR3 length: 13 amino acids. The trim removed 4 bases at V and 7 bases at J, leaving 5 bases unmatched. The germline V gene has CDR1 MDHEN and CDR2 SYDVKM. CDR3 in amino acids: CASSSAGGFEAFF. The CDR3 DNA sequence: TGTGCCAGCAGTTCGGCAGGGGGCTTTGAAGCTTTCTTT.

Remarks on this clone: Other DNA sequences in the sample encode the same CDR3. This chain uses TRBV29-1 with TRBJ1-1; D not resolved. The CDR3 is made up of 11 amino acids. V was clipped by 7 bases and J by 1 base, with 7 bases between them. The germline V gene has CDR1 SQVTM and CDR2 ANQGSEA. CDR3 in DNA: TGCAGCGGAAGACAGAACACTGAAGCTTTCTTT. Protein sequence: CSGRQNTEAFF.